This TCR beta chain originates from a study of T cell changes during pregnancy in multiple sclerosis (dated by TCRdb to about 2019). Turning to the overall study: In women with multiple sclerosis, the researchers looked at how the T cell repertoire shifted as pregnancy progressed.

A note on this clone: Its antigen is unknown. No much larger clonotype is one base removed from it; base qualities were not supplied.

The library was prepared using the immunoSEQ multiplex PCR assay. Here the immuneACCESS table is served through TCRdb, limited to in-frame sequences with V and J called. Missing clones are a known gap in these copies; in checked studies unresolved V genes cover under half, and the rest lacks a known reason. The sample profile shows roughly 41,000 clones; around 89% of them were found once. 6% to 7.5% of the sample comes from the top ten. The CDR3 runs 16 residues from the cysteine to the phenylalanine. Left in the record is the CDR3 DNA by itself, 48 bases read in frame from the first base. According to the germline V gene, CDR1 reads KGHSH and CDR2 reads LQKENI. After removal of 3 bases from V and 4 bases from J, the junction retains 10 bases not matched to a gene.

The TCR was taken from a female donor with multiple sclerosis, enrolled in a pregnancy study. The chain links TRBV18 with TRBJ2-7; 9 central bases correspond to TRBD1. The material sequenced was CD8+ T cells from peripheral blood mononuclear cells, taken in the third trimester of pregnancy. The sequence in DNA is TGTGCCAGCTCACCCCGGGACAGGGTAACGCGGTACGAGCAGTACTTC. Its protein product is CASSPRDRVTRYEQYF.